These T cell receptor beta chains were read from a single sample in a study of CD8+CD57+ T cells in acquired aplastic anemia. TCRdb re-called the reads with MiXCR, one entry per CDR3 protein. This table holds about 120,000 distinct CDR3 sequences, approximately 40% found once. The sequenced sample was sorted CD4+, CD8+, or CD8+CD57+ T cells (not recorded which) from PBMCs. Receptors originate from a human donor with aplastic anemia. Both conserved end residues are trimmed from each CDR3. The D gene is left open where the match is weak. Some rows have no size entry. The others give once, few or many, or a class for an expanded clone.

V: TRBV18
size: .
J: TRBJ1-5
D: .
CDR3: ASSSAGGGNQPQH

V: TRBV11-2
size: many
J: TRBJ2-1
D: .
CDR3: ASSYWDGPNNEQF

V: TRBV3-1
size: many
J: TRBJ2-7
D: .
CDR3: ASSQDARSEQY

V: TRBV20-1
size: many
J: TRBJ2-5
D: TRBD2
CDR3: SAEEPRGGGAQETQY

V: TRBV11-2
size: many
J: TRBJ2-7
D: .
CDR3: ASSLDIYEQY

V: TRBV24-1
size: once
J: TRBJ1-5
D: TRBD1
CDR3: ATDLPTGTGSNQPQH

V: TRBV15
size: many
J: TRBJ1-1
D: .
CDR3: ATSRSTKGGSMNTEAF

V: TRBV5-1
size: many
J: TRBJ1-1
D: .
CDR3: ASSWGGHTEAF

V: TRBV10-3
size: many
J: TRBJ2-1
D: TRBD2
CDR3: AGSSGGFSYNEQF

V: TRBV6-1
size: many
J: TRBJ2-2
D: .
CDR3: ASSGPGELF

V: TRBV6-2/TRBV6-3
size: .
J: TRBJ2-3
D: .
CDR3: ASSYGYHSGDTQY

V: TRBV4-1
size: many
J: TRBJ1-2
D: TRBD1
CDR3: ASSQDGGTANYGYT

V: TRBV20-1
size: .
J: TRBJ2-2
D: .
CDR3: SARDLWHELF

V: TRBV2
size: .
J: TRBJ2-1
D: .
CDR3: ATQGKSSYNEQF

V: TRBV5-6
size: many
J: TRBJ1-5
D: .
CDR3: ASSRGGLGYSNQPQH

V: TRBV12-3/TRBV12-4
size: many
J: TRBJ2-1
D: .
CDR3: ASSVRADEQF

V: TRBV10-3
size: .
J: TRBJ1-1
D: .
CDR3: AISDAPGMNTEAF

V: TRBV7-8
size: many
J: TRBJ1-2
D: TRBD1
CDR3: ASSPGDSSNYGYT

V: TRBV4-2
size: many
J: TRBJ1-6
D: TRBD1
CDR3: ASSQGVRGLQDSPLH

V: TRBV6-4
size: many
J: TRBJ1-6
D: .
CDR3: ASSIGGPPDSPLH

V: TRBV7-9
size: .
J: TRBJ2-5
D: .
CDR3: ASSRTLSQETQY

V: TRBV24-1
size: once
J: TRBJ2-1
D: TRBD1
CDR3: ATSAPDGTGTNNEQF